This T cell receptor beta chain was captured in a study of OX40 agonist ivuxolimab in advanced cancers. Study observations and caveats: By week 6 at 0.1 to 3.0 mg/kg, blood CD4+ and CD8+ T cells had expanded clonally. In a subset of nonresponders, normalized T-cell clonal expansion was also low.

This clone occurred once. Its antigen remains unknown. Germline V gene data show CDR1 as ENHRY and CDR2 as SYGVKD. The CDR3 is 19 residues long. Trimming stripped 2 bases from V and 2 bases from J, with 25 bases between. TCRdb keeps only in-frame clones here, not all; method: immunoSEQ multiplex PCR. The repertoire consists of about 22,000 clones, with 86% occurring once and the leading ten covering 29%. This receptor was taken from an adult with an advanced solid tumor such as melanoma, head and neck, liver or kidney cancer. The chain combines TRBV10-3 with TRBJ2-7, with a weak D call TRBD2 (9 bases). The input for sequencing was CD4+ or CD8+ T cells sorted from blood, taken in a trial of the OX40 agonist ivuxolimab. As DNA, the CDR3 is TGTGCCATCAGTGAGAGGTGGGACAGGCGGACTAGCGAGCCCTACGAGCAGTACTTC. Translated: CAISERWDRRTSEPYEQYF.